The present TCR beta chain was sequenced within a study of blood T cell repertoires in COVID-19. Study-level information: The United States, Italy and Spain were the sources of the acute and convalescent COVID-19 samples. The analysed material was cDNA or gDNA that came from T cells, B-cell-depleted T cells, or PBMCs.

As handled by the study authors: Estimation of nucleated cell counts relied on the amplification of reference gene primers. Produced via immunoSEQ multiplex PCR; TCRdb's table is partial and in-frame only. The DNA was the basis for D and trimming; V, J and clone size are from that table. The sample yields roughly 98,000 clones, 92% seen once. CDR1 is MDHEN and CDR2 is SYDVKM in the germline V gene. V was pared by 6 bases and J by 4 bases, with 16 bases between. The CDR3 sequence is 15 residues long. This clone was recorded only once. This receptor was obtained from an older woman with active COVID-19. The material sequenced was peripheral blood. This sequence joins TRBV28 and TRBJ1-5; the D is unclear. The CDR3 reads CASRDYATGNQPQHF. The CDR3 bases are TGTGCCAGCAGGGATTATGCGACGGGGAATCAGCCCCAGCATTTT. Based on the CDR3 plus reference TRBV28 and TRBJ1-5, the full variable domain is DVKVTQSSRYLVKRTGEKVFLECVQDMDHENMFWYRQDPGLGLRLIYFSYDVKMKEKGDIPEGYSVSREKKERFSLILESASTNQTSMYLCASRDYATGNQPQHFGDGTRLSIL.